The 30 T cell receptor beta chains below all came from one sample that was sequenced in a study of cytomegalovirus exposure and HLA in healthy donors. 60 Vbeta and 13 Jbeta primers were used in PCR. The table came from immunoSEQ multiplex PCR; TCRdb's copy has only in-frame clones and leaves some out. The sample gives approximately 220,000 clones, over 60% of which show up once; roughly 16% is in the top ten. Sequenced: PBMCs. The receptors were sampled from a man aged 35 to 55 in good health and CMV-seronegative.

The chain employs TRBV6-6 and TRBJ2-7; 8 nucleotides match TRBD2. The germline V gene has CDR1 MNHNY and CDR2 SVGAGI (reference sequence). The junction had 8 bases not matched to a gene; V was cut back by 7 bases and J by 3 bases. The CDR3 contains 14 residues. For the CDR3, the DNA is TGTGCCAGCACCTCGACTAGCGCTGTCTACGAGCAGTACTTC. Its protein is CASTSTSAVYEQYF.

This chain uses TRBV27 with TRBJ2-1; 13 bases align to TRBD2. The CDR3 extends over 16 amino acids. Germline assignment: CDR1 MNHEY and CDR2 SMNVEV (reference sequence). V dropped 6 bases and J dropped 8; count of bases not matched to a gene: 10. The CDR3 sequence: CASRPLSLAGGDEQFF. The CDR3, as DNA: TGTGCCAGCAGGCCCCTCTCACTAGCGGGAGGGGATGAGCAGTTCTTC.

This chain links TRBV5-6 with TRBJ2-3; 8 positions agree with TRBD2. This CDR3 has 18 amino acids. CDR1 and CDR2 (germline): SGHDT, YYEEEE. J was trimmed by 5 bases and V by 3 bases; bases with no gene match: 17. DNA for the CDR3: TGTGCCAGCAGCTCCCCCGGGGGGGGCGGGGGTCCCCAAGATACGCAGTATTTT. Residues: CASSSPGGGGGPQDTQYF.

The gene calls are TRBV6-5 and TRBJ2-5, with TRBD1 matching 10 bases. Per germline, CDR1 MNHEY and CDR2 SVGAGI. The CDR3 totals 15 residues. After removal of 6 bases from V and 5 bases from J, the junction contained 9 bases not matched to a gene. CDR3 amino acids: CASSDPGTGDETQYF. The CDR3 DNA reads TGTGCCAGCAGCGACCCCGGGACAGGGGACGAGACCCAGTACTTC.

This clone occurred a few times. V is TRBV7-9 and J is TRBJ1-1; perhaps TRBD1 as D (5 bases). V lost 4 bases, J lost 1 base, and 13 bases lay in between. CDR1 and CDR2 from the germline V gene are SEHNR and FQNEAQ (reference sequence). The CDR3 covers 15 residues. DNA of the CDR3: TGTGCCAGCAGCTCCCGGCGGACAACGAACACTGAAGCTTTCTTT. It is translated as CASSSRRTTNTEAFF.

The chain links TRBV6-4 to TRBJ2-7, with D possibly being TRBD2 (6 bases). The CDR3 runs to 17 residues. Germline-derived CDR1 and CDR2 are MRHNA and SNTAGT. The V end was cut by 5 bases, the J end by 3 bases, with 23 bases between. The CDR3 DNA sequence: TGTGCCAGCAGTTTCTACCCTCCGGGGGACCGTTACTACGAGCAGTACTTC. Protein: CASSFYPPGDRYYEQYF.

The gene calls are TRBV29-1 and TRBJ1-1; D call uncertain. With 4 bases removed from V and 1 base from J, the gap between germline ends came to 13 bases. The CDR3 loop spans 14 amino acids. Germline lookup yields CDR1 SQVTM and CDR2 ANQGSEA. This CDR3 reads CSVVTSTRNTEAFF. The CDR3 nucleotides are TGCAGCGTTGTAACTTCAACGAGGAACACTGAAGCTTTCTTT.

This rearrangement joins TRBV10-3 to TRBJ2-7, with TRBD2 identical over 8 bases. V lost 0 bases, J lost 3 bases, and 16 bases stayed unmatched. The germline V gene has CDR1 ENHRY and CDR2 SYGVKD. The CDR3 runs 19 residues. CDR3 sequence (DNA): TGTGCCATCAGTGAGTCGATAGTCGGGAGGGCCGGAACATACTACGAGCAGTACTTC. Protein: CAISESIVGRAGTYYEQYF.

The chain combines TRBV7-9 with TRBJ2-5; tentatively, D is TRBD2 (6 bases). Trimming cost V 11 bases and J 2 bases, with 15 bases left between them. The CDR3 is made up of 13 amino acids. Germline loops: CDR1 SEHNR, CDR2 FQNEAQ (reference sequence). The DNA for the CDR3 is TGTGCCGGGTGGGGAGGCTCTCAAGAGACCCAGTACTTC. Protein sequence: CAGWGGSQETQYF.

The chain joins TRBV10-3 to TRBJ1-4; D remains unclear. This CDR3 comprises 13 residues. Trimming took 6 bases from V and 3 from J, leaving 8 bases between them. Germline V gene lookup returns CDR1 ENHRY and CDR2 SYGVKD. As DNA, the CDR3 is TGTGCCATCAGAGCCACCTCTAATGAAAAACTGTTTTTT. Translating gives CAIRATSNEKLFF.

The V and J genes are TRBV7-2 and TRBJ2-3; TRBD2 agrees at 8 bases. There are 13 residues in the CDR3. Trimming cost V 3 bases and J 6 bases; bases outside gene matches: 2. Germline lookup yields CDR1 SGHTA and CDR2 FQGNSA. The CDR3 sequence is CASSFLAGDTQYF. DNA for the CDR3: TGTGCCAGCAGCTTCCTAGCGGGCGATACGCAGTATTTT.

V usage is TRBV6-5 and J usage is TRBJ1-1, with D maybe TRBD1 (5 bases). The V end lost 2 bases, the J end lost 7 bases, and 8 bases lay between the germline ends. The CDR3 runs 12 residues. CDR1 is MNHEY and CDR2 is SVGAGI in the germline V gene. The CDR3 bases are TGTGCCAGCAGTTACGGGGGGAGTGAAGCTTTCTTT. Its translation is CASSYGGSEAFF.

This clone was counted a single time. This same CDR3 is encoded by further DNA sequences in the sample. The gene calls are TRBV13 and TRBJ1-5; TRBD1 agrees at 8 bases. The germline CDR1 and CDR2 sequences are PRHDT and FYEKMQ (reference sequence). V shed 6 bases and J 6 bases; nucleotides not matched to a gene: 16. The CDR3 has 17 residues. The DNA of the CDR3 is TGTGCCAGCAGTCCGGGACAGGTCATTTTCTTCTGTCAGCCCCAGCATTTT. This sequence encodes CASSPGQVIFFCQPQHF.

There are a few counts of this clone. V and J are TRBV4-2 and TRBJ2-3, with D tentatively TRBD2 (5 bases). Germline CDR1 is LGHNA and CDR2 is YNFKEQ. Trimming removed 0 bases from V and 0 bases from J, with 10 bases in between. This CDR3 region has 16 residues. CDR3 bases: TGTGCCAGCAGCCAAGAGTCCGGACTGAGCACAGATACGCAGTATTTT. Its translation: CASSQESGLSTDTQYF.

The rearrangement joins TRBV28 to TRBJ2-7; 8 bases match TRBD1. The CDR3 totals 14 residues. With 3 bases clipped from V and 7 bases from J, the junction kept 8 bases outside the gene matches. Germline V gives CDR1 MDHEN, CDR2 SYDVKM. DNA of the CDR3: TGTGCCAGCAGTTTTGGACAGGGCGTATTTGAGCAGTACTTC. Amino acid sequence: CASSFGQGVFEQYF.

Here the CDR3 DNA reads TGTGCCAGCAGCTCGGGACTAAATGAGCAGTTCTTC. It is translated as CASSSGLNEQFF. The chain couples TRBV7-3 to TRBJ2-1; TRBD2 agrees at 7 bases. Germline loops: CDR1 SGHTA, CDR2 FQGTGA. The CDR3 has 12 residues. J lost 7 bases, V lost 4 bases, and 1 base had no gene match.

The genes are TRBV6-5 and TRBJ1-5, with D perhaps matching TRBD1 (5 bases). This CDR3 comprises 15 residues. CDR1 is MNHEY, CDR2 SVGAGI, per germline. The germline V and J ends were trimmed by 5 bases and 9 bases, with 20 bases remaining between them. As DNA, the CDR3 is TGTGCCAGCAGTCTCGGCGGGGGGGAAACATGGCCCCAGCATTTT. It translates to CASSLGGGETWPQHF.

The CDR3 DNA sequence: TGTGCCAGCAGTTCTGGGACAGGGAACCACCGGCTGTTTTTT. Translation gives CASSSGTGNHRLFF. The chain has TRBV6-5 and TRBJ1-4; 9 nucleotides align to TRBD1. The length of the CDR3 is 14 residues. Trimming at V came to 4 bases and at J to 14 bases, leaving 11 bases not matched to a gene. The germline V gene has CDR1 MNHEY and CDR2 SVGAGI.

This chain joins TRBV21-1 and TRBJ2-7; the D call TRBD2 from the table was never checked on the DNA. TRBV21-1 is annotated as a pseudogene. The CDR3 contains 16 residues. As DNA, the CDR3 is TGTGCCAGCAGCAAACACCTAGCGGGGTTCTCCTACGAGCAGTACTTC. Translated: CASSKHLAGFSYEQYF.

V usage is TRBV19 and J usage is TRBJ1-2; tentatively, D is TRBD1 (5 bases). The germline CDR1 and CDR2 sequences are LNHDA and SQIVND (reference sequence). Trimming cost V 3 bases and J 0 bases, with 11 bases left between them. The CDR3 has 15 residues. In DNA, the CDR3 is TGTGCCAGTAGTATTTCAGGGCCGTCTAACTATGGCTACACCTTC. Its translation is CASSISGPSNYGYTF.

In this sample, this clone turned up a few times. The chain uses TRBV6-6 and TRBJ2-1; D may be TRBD1 (5 bases). With 2 bases removed from V and 5 bases from J, the gap between germline ends came to 13 bases. CDR1 and CDR2 from the germline V gene are MNHNY and SVGAGI (reference sequence). The CDR3 extends over 15 amino acids. CDR3 DNA: TGTGCCAGCAGTTACCCTATAGGGGTTCACAATGAGCAGTTCTTC. Protein sequence: CASSYPIGVHNEQFF.

The V call is TRBV27, the J call TRBJ2-1, with 7 bases lining up with TRBD1. This CDR3 is 16 amino acids long. V lost 6 bases, J lost 8 bases, and 16 bases stayed unmatched. Germline assignment: CDR1 MNHEY and CDR2 SMNVEV (reference sequence). The CDR3 here is CASRHPGTALVDEQFF. CDR3 sequence (DNA): TGTGCCAGCAGACACCCTGGGACAGCTCTGGTTGATGAGCAGTTCTTC.

For the CDR3, the DNA is TGTGCCAGCGCCCAGGTATCCCTGGGGAACACTGAAGCTTTCTTT. As protein: CASAQVSLGNTEAFF. The chain uses TRBV19 and TRBJ1-1; D is undetermined. Germline CDR1 reads LNHDA; CDR2 reads SQIVND (reference sequence). The CDR3 length is 15 residues. V gave up 9 bases and J gave up 1 base, with 18 bases separating them.

The CDR3 loop reads CASSQEGSGGAGQFF. CDR3 nucleotide sequence: TGCGCCAGCAGCCAAGAAGGTAGCGGGGGGGCCGGGCAGTTCTTC. V is TRBV4-1 and J is TRBJ2-1; the match to TRBD2 covers 11 bases. The CDR3 runs 15 residues. Germline V gene sequence: CDR1 MGHRA, CDR2 YSYEKL. Trimming removed 0 bases from V and 12 bases from J; junction bases left unmatched: 7.

This clone was counted once. The rearrangement joins TRBV18 to TRBJ1-5; D perhaps matches TRBD1 (6 bases). Trimming removed 3 bases from V and 7 bases from J, with 13 bases in between. CDR1 is KGHSH and CDR2 is LQKENI in the germline V gene. The CDR3 contains 14 residues. The CDR3 loop reads CASSPSDSQQPQHF. The CDR3 DNA reads TGTGCCAGCTCACCTTCGGACAGCCAACAGCCCCAGCATTTT. The whole variable domain, filled in from reference TRBV18 and TRBJ1-5, reads NAGVMQNPRHLVRRRGQEARLRCSPMKGHSHVYWYRQLPEEGLKFMVYLQKENIIDESGMPKERFSAEFPKEGPSILRIQQVVRGDSAAYFCASSPSDSQQPQHFGDGTRLSIL.

The rearrangement links TRBV27 to TRBJ1-5; no reliable D call. CDR1 and CDR2 from the germline V gene are MNHEY and SMNVEV (reference sequence). V lost 8 bases, J lost 5 bases, and 19 bases lay in between. This CDR3 comprises 15 residues. The CDR3 DNA reads TGTGCCAGCGCGCTAGAGACCCCTAAGGATCAGCCCCAGCATTTT. Protein: CASALETPKDQPQHF.

This clone showed up just a few times. This chain uses TRBV7-2 with TRBJ2-4; TRBD2 might be the D (6 bases). Germline V gives CDR1 SGHTA, CDR2 FQGNSA. V was clipped by 7 bases and J by 6 bases, with 13 bases between them. The CDR3 loop spans 13 amino acids. The CDR3: CASTTISGNIQYF. CDR3 in DNA: TGTGCCAGCACAACAATTAGCGGAAACATTCAGTACTTC.

The genes are TRBV28 and TRBJ1-2; 8 bases match TRBD1. This CDR3 region has 12 residues. CDR1 is MDHEN, CDR2 SYDVKM, per germline. Trimming took 9 bases from V and 8 from J; bases not matched to a gene: 8. CDR3 sequence reads: CASKTGGGGYTF. The CDR3 DNA sequence: TGTGCCAGTAAAACAGGGGGAGGAGGCTACACCTTC.

This clone appeared once. CDR3 bases: TGTGCCGTCAGGGACAGGGAACTTCAAGAGACCCAGTACTTC. Its translation: CAVRDRELQETQYF. The V and J genes are TRBV19 and TRBJ2-5, with 9 bases that match TRBD1. With V trimmed by 11 bases and J by 2 bases, 9 bases remained unmatched. CDR3 length: 14 residues. Germline assignment: CDR1 LNHDA and CDR2 SQIVND (reference sequence).

This CDR3 reads CASSVRTSGRNTGELFF. CDR3 sequence (DNA): TGTGCCAGCAGTGTCAGGACTAGCGGGAGGAACACCGGGGAGCTGTTTTTT. The V call is TRBV6-1, the J call TRBJ2-2; 13 bases are shared with TRBD2. J was trimmed by 1 base and V by 4 bases; bases with no gene match: 3. The CDR3 length is 17 residues. Germline V gene lookup returns CDR1 MNHNS and CDR2 SASEGT.